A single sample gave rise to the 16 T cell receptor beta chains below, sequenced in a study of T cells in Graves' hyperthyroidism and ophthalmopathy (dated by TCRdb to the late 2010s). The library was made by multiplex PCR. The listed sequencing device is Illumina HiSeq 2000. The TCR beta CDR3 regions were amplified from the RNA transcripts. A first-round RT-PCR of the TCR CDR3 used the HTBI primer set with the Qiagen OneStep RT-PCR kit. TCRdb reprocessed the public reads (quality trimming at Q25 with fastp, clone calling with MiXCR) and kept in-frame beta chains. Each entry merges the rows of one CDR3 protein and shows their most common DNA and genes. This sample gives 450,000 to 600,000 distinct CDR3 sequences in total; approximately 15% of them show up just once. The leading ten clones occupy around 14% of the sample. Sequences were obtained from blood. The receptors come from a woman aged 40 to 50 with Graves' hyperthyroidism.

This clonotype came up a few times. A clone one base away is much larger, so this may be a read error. The CDR3 is CASGLAEGYGYTF. The CDR3 DNA is TGTGCCAGCGGCTTAGCTGAAGGATATGGCTACACCTTC. The gene calls are TRBV11-3 and TRBJ1-2, with D uncertain. The CDR3 runs 13 residues. The V gene's germline CDR1 is SGHNT and CDR2 YENEEA.

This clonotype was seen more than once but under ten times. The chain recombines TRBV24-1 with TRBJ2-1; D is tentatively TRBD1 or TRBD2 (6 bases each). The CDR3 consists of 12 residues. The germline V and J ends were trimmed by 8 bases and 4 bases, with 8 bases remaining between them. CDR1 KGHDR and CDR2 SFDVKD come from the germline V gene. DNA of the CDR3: TGTGCCACCAAAGGGGGGTACAATGAGCAGTTCTTC. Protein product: CATKGGYNEQFF.

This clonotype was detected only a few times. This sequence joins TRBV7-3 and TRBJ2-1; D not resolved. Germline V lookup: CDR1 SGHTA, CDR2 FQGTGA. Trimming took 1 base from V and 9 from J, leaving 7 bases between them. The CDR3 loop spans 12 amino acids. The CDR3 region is CASSLSGREQFF. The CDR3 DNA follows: TGTGCCAGCAGCTTAAGTGGGCGTGAGCAGTTCTTC.

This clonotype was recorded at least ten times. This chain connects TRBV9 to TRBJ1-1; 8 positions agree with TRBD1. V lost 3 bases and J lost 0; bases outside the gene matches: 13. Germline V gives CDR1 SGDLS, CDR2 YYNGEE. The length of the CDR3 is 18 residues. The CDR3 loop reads CASSEVGQGGGMNTEAFF. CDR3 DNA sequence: TGTGCCAGCAGCGAGGTTGGACAGGGAGGGGGAATGAACACTGAAGCTTTCTTT.

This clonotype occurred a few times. CDR3 sequence (DNA): TGTGCCAGCAGCCTAAATCCCCGGGGGCAGGGCCTCACAGATACGCAGTATTTT. This translates into CASSLNPRGQGLTDTQYF. The chain employs TRBV7-3 and TRBJ2-3; D may correspond to TRBD1 or TRBD2 (6 bases each). This CDR3 has 18 residues. Between the trimmed V and J ends, which lost 5 bases and 2 bases, there was a span of 23 bases. In germline, CDR1 is SGHTA, CDR2 FQGTGA.

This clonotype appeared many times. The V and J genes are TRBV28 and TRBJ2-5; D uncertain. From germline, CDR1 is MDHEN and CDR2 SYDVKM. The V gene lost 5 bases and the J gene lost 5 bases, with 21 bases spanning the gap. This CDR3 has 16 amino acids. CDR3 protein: CASSPSRQALGETQYF. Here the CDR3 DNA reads TGTGCCAGCAGTCCCTCTAGGCAGGCCCTTGGGGAGACCCAGTACTTC.

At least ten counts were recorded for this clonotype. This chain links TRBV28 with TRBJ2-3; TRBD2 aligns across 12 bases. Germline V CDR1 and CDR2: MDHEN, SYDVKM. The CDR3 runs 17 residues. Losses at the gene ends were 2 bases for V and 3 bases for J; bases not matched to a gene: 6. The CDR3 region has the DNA TGTGCCAGCAGTTTACTTAGTGGGACTAGCGGGACAGATACGCAGTATTTT. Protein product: CASSLLSGTSGTDTQYF.

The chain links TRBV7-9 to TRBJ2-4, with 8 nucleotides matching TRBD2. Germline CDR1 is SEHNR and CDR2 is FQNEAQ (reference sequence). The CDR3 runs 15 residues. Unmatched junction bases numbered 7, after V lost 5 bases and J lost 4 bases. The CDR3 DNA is TGTGCCAGCAGCGGACTGACTAGCGAGAAAAACATTCAGTACTTC. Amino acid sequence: CASSGLTSEKNIQYF.

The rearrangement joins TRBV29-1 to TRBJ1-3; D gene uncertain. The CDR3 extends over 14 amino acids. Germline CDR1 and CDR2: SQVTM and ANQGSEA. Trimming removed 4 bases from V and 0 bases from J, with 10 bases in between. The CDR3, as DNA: TGCAGCGTTGTGGACGGCCACTCTGGAAACACCATATATTTT. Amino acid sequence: CSVVDGHSGNTIYF.

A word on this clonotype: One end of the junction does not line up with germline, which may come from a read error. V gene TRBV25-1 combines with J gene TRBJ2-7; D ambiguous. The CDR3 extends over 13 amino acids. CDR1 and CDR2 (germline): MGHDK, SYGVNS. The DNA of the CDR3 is TGTGCCAGCAGTGAATCGCCCTCCCACGAGCAGTACTTC. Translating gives CASSESPSHEQYF.

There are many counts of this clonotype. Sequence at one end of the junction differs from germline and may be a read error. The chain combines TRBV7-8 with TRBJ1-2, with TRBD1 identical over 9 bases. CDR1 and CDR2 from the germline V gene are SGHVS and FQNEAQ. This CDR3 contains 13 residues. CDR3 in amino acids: CASSLAQGAGGAF. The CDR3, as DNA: TGTGCCAGCAGCTTAGCACAGGGGGCAGGTGGGGCCTTC.

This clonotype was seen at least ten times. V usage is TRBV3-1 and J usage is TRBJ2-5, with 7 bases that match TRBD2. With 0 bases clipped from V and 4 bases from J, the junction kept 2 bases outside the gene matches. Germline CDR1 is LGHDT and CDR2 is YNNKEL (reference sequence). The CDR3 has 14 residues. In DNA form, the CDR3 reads TGTGCCAGCAGCCAAGATGGGGGGGGAGAGACCCAGTACTTC. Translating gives CASSQDGGGETQYF.

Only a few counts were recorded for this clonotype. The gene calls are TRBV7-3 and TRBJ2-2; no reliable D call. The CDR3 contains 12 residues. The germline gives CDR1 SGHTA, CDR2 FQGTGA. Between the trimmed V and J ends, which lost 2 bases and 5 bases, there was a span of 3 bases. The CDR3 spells CASSLFTGELFF. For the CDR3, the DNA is TGTGCCAGCAGCTTATTTACCGGGGAGCTGTTTTTT.

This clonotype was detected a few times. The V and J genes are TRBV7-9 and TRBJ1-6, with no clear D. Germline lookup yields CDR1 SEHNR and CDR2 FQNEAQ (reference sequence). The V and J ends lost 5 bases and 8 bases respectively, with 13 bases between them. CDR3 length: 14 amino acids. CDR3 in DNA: TGTGCCAGCAGCGGCGGGTCGGGAGATTCACCCCTCCACTTT. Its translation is CASSGGSGDSPLHF. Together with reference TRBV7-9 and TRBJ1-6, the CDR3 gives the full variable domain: DTGVSQNPRHKITKRGQNVTFRCDPISEHNRLYWYRQTLGQGPEFLTYFQNEAQLEKSRLLSDRFSAERPKGSFSTLEIQRTEQGDSAMYLCASSGGSGDSPLHFGNGTRLTVT.

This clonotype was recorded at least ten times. This chain's CDR3 is CSAYRDNTYEQYF. CDR3 coding DNA: TGCAGTGCTTACCGGGACAATACCTACGAGCAGTACTTC. The chain is built from TRBV20-1 and TRBJ2-7; D is possibly TRBD1 (6 bases). The CDR3 is 13 amino acids. Germline V gives CDR1 DFQATT, CDR2 SNEGSKA (reference sequence). With 5 bases removed from V and 2 bases from J, the gap between germline ends came to 13 bases.

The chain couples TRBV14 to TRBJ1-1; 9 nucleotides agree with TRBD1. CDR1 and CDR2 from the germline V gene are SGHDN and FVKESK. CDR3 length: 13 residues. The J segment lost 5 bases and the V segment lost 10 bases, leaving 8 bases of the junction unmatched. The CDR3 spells CATSTGQGTEAFF. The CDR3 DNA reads TGTGCCACCTCGACAGGACAGGGGACTGAAGCTTTCTTT. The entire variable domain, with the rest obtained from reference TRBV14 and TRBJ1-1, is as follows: EAGVTQFPSHSVIEKGQTVTLRCDPISGHDNLYWYRRVMGKEIKFLLHFVKESKQDESGMPNNRFLAERTGGTYSTLKVQPAELEDSGVYFCATSTGQGTEAFFGQGTRLTVV.